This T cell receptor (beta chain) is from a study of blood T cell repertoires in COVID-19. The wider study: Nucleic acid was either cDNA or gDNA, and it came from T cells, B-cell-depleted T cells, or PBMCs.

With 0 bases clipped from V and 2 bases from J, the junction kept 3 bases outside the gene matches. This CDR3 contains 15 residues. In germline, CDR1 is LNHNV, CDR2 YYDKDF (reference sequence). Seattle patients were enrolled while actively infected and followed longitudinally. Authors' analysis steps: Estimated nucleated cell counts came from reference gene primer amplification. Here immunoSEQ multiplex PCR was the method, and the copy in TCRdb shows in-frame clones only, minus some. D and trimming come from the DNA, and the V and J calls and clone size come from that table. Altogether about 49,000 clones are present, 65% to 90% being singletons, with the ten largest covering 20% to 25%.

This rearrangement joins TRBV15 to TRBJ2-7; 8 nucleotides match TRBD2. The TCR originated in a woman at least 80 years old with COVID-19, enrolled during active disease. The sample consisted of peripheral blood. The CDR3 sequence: CATSRDNSGAYEQYF. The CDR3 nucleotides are TGTGCCACCAGCAGAGATAATAGCGGGGCCTACGAGCAGTACTTC.